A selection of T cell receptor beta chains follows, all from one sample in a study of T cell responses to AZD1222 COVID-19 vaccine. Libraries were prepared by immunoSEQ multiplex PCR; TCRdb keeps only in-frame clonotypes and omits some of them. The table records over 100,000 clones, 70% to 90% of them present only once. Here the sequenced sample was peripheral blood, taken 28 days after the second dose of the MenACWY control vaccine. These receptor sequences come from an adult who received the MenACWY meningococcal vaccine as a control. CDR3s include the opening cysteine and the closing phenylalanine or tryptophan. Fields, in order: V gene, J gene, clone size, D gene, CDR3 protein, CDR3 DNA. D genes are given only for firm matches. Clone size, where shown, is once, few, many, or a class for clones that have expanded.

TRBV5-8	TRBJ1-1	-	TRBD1	CASSWGQGATEAFF	TGTGCCAGCAGCTGGGGACAGGGGGCTACTGAAGCTTTCTTT
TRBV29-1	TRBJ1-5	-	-	CSVHLPLQENFSNQPQHF	TGCAGCGTTCATCTACCTCTGCAGGAAAACTTTAGCAATCAGCCCCAGCATTTT
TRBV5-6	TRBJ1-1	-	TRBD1	CASSRDRSTEAFF	TGTGCCAGCAGCCGGGACAGGTCAACTGAAGCTTTCTTT
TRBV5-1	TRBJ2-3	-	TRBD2	CASSFGSSGRADTQYF	TGCGCCAGCAGTTTTGGGTCTAGCGGGAGGGCAGATACGCAGTATTTT
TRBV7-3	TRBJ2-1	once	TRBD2	CASSLHPLAGGAYNEQFF	TGTGCCAGCAGCTTACATCCCTTAGCGGGAGGGGCTTACAATGAGCAGTTCTTC
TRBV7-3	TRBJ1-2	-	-	CASSLKGTIGANYGYTF	TGTGCCAGCAGCTTAAAAGGGACAATCGGTGCTAACTATGGCTACACCTTC
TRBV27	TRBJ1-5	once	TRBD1	CASSSGVWGQARGSNQPQHF	TGTGCCAGCAGCTCCGGGGTATGGGGACAGGCCCGGGGTAGCAATCAGCCCCAGCATTTT
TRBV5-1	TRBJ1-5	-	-	CASSLAGSNQPQHF	TGCGCCAGCAGCTTGGCGGGAAGCAATCAGCCCCAGCATTTT
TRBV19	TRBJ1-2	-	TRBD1	CASSARGQGQPYGYTF	TGTGCCAGTAGTGCCCGAGGACAGGGACAGCCTTATGGCTACACCTTC
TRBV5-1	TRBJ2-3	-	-	CASSPPRSTGRRGSTDTQYF	TGCGCCAGCAGCCCGCCACGCAGCACAGGGAGGCGGGGTAGCACAGATACGCAGTATTTT
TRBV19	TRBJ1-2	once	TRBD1	CASSPGQGSYNYGYTF	TGTGCCAGTAGTCCGGGACAGGGATCTTATAACTATGGCTACACCTTC
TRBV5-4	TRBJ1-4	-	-	CASSLDLKPEKLFF	TGTGCCAGCAGCTTGGACCTTAAGCCCGAAAAACTGTTTTTT
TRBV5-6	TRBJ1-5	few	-	CASSFSNQPQHF	TGTGCCAGCAGCTTTAGCAATCAGCCCCAGCATTTT
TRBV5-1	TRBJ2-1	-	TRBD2	CASSWGTSAGLRGEQFF	TGCGCCAGCAGCTGGGGGACTAGCGCCGGCCTTAGGGGTGAGCAGTTCTTC
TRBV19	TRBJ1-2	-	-	CASSIVPGPYGYTF	TGTGCCAGTAGTATAGTTCCAGGACCCTATGGCTACACCTTC
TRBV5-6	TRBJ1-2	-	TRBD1	CASSGDRVHYGYTF	TGTGCCAGCAGCGGAGACAGGGTCCATTATGGCTACACCTTC
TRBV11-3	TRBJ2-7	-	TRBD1	CASSSRDRGDGEQYF	TGTGCCAGCAGCTCCCGGGACAGGGGGGACGGGGAGCAGTACTTC
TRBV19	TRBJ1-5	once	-	CASTRVGQPQHF	TGTGCCAGTACTCGCGTCGGTCAGCCCCAGCATTTT
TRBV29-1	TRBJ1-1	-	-	CSVFEPTEAFF	TGCAGCGTTTTTGAACCCACTGAAGCTTTCTTT
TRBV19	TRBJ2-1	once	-	CASSNDRSSYNEQFF	TGTGCCAGTAGTAATGACAGAAGCTCCTACAATGAGCAGTTCTTC
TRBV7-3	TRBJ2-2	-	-	CASSLFQSGAGELFF	TGTGCCAGCAGCTTATTTCAGTCGGGGGCCGGGGAGCTGTTTTTT
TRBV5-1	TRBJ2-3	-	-	CASSLAGEDTQYF	TGCGCCAGCAGCTTGGCCGGGGAAGATACGCAGTATTTT
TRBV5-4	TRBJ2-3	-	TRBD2	CASSWTRGADTQYF	TGTGCCAGCAGCTGGACTAGAGGTGCAGATACGCAGTATTTT
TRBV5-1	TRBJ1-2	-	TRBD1	CASSSQGQGDGYTF	TGCGCCAGCAGCTCCCAAGGACAGGGTGATGGCTACACCTTC
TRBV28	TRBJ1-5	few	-	CASSLPRGPQHF	TGTGCCAGCAGTTTACCAAGGGGGCCCCAGCATTTT
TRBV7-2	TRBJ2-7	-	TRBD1	CASSGQGNSYEQYF	TGTGCCAGCAGCGGACAGGGAAACTCCTACGAGCAGTACTTC